The present TCR beta chain was sequenced within a study of cytomegalovirus exposure and HLA in healthy donors. Study-wide findings and caveats: As a later analysis showed, a missense DCLRE1C variant was linked to trimming of TCR beta V- and J-genes.

In the case of this clone: Its antigen is still unknown.

The CDR3 has 15 residues. Germline CDR1 is MNHEY and CDR2 is SVGAGI. V was pared by 3 bases and J by 7 bases, with 7 bases of the junction left unmatched. Use of 60 Vbeta and 13 Jbeta primers characterized the PCR. Sequencing used immunoSEQ multiplex PCR; TCRdb keeps in-frame clones, though not all of them. The data contain 210,000 or so clones, about 84% of them singletons. The chain recombines TRBV6-5 with TRBJ2-1; 9 nucleotides match TRBD2. The specimen sequenced was PBMCs. This clonotype was sampled from a human donor in good health. This CDR3 is CASSYGAGGMNEQFF. CDR3 bases: TGTGCCAGCAGTTATGGGGCGGGAGGGATGAATGAGCAGTTCTTC.